The 4 T cell receptor beta chains below all came from one sample that was sequenced in a study of metastatic and nonmetastatic thyroid tumors. Before thyroid surgery, none of the patients had received any treatment. MiXCR re-clonotyped the PCR reads for TCRdb. The table records roughly 18,000 clones, approximately 35% of them present only once. The sequencing sample was made of tumor tissue. These receptors were taken from a male donor with papillary thyroid cancer or a benign thyroid nodule (not recorded which). Some clones in this sample may be carry-over from other donors' samples.

The table lists this clone with a count of one. It is likely a read error, because the conserved phenylalanine at the end of the CDR3 is missing. It is unclear where the CDR3 begins or ends on the DNA, so no DNA is shown, and the CDR3 is as TCRdb lists it. The rearrangement uses TRBV12-3 or TRBV12-4 and TRBJ1-2; TRBD1 is taken as the D call from the table, unchecked against the DNA. The CDR3 has 13 amino acids, counting both end residues. CDR3 region: CASRPTENYGYSY.

By sample fraction, this clone is medium-sized. V and J are TRBV24-1 and TRBJ2-7; D is ambiguous. Germline CDR1 reads KGHDR; CDR2 reads SFDVKD. V dropped 4 bases and J dropped 3 bases, with 6 bases sitting between them. The CDR3 covers 12 residues. The CDR3, as DNA: TGTGCCACCAGTGACACGGACTACGAGCAGTACTTC. Its protein product is CATSDTDYEQYF.

By share, this clone ranks as medium-sized. The chain recombines TRBV12-3 or TRBV12-4 with TRBJ2-7; 10 positions agree with TRBD2. The ends lost 2 bases at V and 2 bases at J; junction bases unmatched: 6. The length of the CDR3 is 16 residues. CDR3 protein: CASSLSSSGRPYEQYF. In DNA, the CDR3 is TGTGCCAGCAGTTTATCGTCTAGCGGGAGACCCTACGAGCAGTACTTC.

This chain links TRBV6-1 with TRBJ1-5; D is ambiguous. Trimming removed 8 bases at V and 4 bases at J, with 12 bases between. CDR1 MNHNS and CDR2 SASEGT come from the germline V gene. The CDR3 is made up of 13 amino acids. DNA of the CDR3: TGTGCCAGCGGGGAAGGAGCAAATCAGCCCCAGCATTTT. It translates to CASGEGANQPQHF.